This is a list of T cell receptor beta chains from one sample in a study of OX40 agonist ivuxolimab in advanced cancers. The assay was immunoSEQ multiplex PCR, and TCRdb's table has in-frame clones only and misses some. This table holds tens of thousands of clones, roughly 87% found once. The material was CD4+ or CD8+ T cells sorted from blood, obtained in a trial of the OX40 agonist ivuxolimab. These receptors were collected from an adult with an advanced solid tumor such as melanoma, head and neck, liver or kidney cancer. The CDR3 runs from the conserved cysteine through the conserved F or W. Each record gives: J gene, clone size, D gene, V gene, CDR3 protein, CDR3 DNA. A D gene is named only where the DNA matches it firmly. Rows may omit the clone size; those that give it use once, few, many or a size class.

TRBJ1-2 - - TRBV5-4 CASSLAQYGYTF TGTGCCAGCAGCTTGGCACAGTATGGCTACACCTTC
TRBJ1-6 - - TRBV11-3 CASSSRGDSPLHF TGTGCCAGCAGCTCTAGAGGGGATTCACCCCTCCACTTT
TRBJ2-1 few TRBD2 TRBV9 CASSPHPGLAGGTVEQFF TGTGCCAGCAGCCCTCACCCGGGACTAGCGGGGGGGACGGTTGAGCAGTTCTTC
TRBJ2-3 - TRBD1 TRBV7-3 CASSSRTGGMFSDTQYF TGTGCCAGCAGCTCCCGGACAGGGGGCATGTTTTCAGATACGCAGTATTTT
TRBJ1-2 - TRBD1 TRBV6-6 CASSSQGNYGYTF TGTGCCAGCAGCTCACAGGGGAACTATGGCTACACCTTC
TRBJ1-2 - TRBD1 TRBV6-6 CASSDQGQGDYGYTF TGTGCCAGCAGTGACCAGGGACAGGGGGACTATGGCTACACCTTC
TRBJ2-7 once TRBD1 TRBV27 CASSLKTGETYEQYF TGTGCCAGCAGTTTAAAGACAGGGGAAACCTACGAGCAGTACTTC
TRBJ2-1 - - TRBV27 CASRERGYNEQFF TGTGCCAGCAGGGAACGAGGGTACAATGAGCAGTTCTTC
TRBJ1-1 - - TRBV14 CASSQQGPTREAFF TGTGCCAGCAGCCAACAGGGGCCGACGCGTGAAGCTTTCTTT
TRBJ2-1 - - TRBV5-6 CASRRDSRYNEQFF TGTGCCAGCAGGCGGGATAGCAGATACAATGAGCAGTTCTTC
TRBJ1-6 - - TRBV30 CAWARSPSSYNSPLHF TGTGCCTGGGCAAGGTCTCCCAGCTCCTATAATTCACCCCTCCACTTT
TRBJ2-7 few TRBD1 TRBV14 CASSQVQGRSYEQYF TGTGCCAGCAGCCAAGTACAGGGGAGATCCTACGAGCAGTACTTC
TRBJ2-1 - - TRBV4-3 CASSRWTPRDEQFF TGCGCCAGCAGCCGATGGACCCCCCGGGATGAGCAGTTCTTC
TRBJ1-4 - - TRBV10-3 CAISPTDTKNEKLFF TGTGCCATCAGCCCAACCGACACGAAAAATGAAAAACTGTTTTTT
TRBJ2-3 - TRBD1 TRBV15 CATNSGQATDTQYF TGTGCCACCAATTCGGGACAGGCGACAGATACGCAGTATTTT
TRBJ2-7 once TRBD2 TRBV29-1 CSYRKAGVTAEQYF TGCAGCTACCGGAAGGCGGGAGTAACTGCCGAGCAGTACTTC
TRBJ1-5 - TRBD1 TRBV5-4 CASSLWTGGGSQPQHF TGTGCCAGCAGCTTATGGACAGGCGGAGGGAGTCAGCCCCAGCATTTT